Listed below are T cell receptor beta chains from one sample, sequenced in a study of shared clonotypes between healthy human individuals. Sequenced by immunoSEQ multiplex PCR; TCRdb stores in-frame clones only, minus some. This sample yields 1,400,000 or so clones, of which 97% to 99% are seen a single time; about 0.4% belongs to the top ten. Specimen: naive CD4+ T cells sorted from blood. The origin of the receptors is a man aged 25 to 40 in good health. Both conserved end residues are part of each CDR3. Each record gives: CDR3 DNA, CDR3 protein, D gene, J gene, clone size, V gene. A D gene is named only where the DNA matches it firmly. Some rows mark clone size as missing; the rest say once, few, many or name a class of expanded clone.

cdr3_nt: TGTGCCAGCTCACCGGGGACGGCTCCCAATGAGCAGTTCTTC
cdr3_aa: CASSPGTAPNEQFF
d_call: NA
j_call: TRBJ2-1
clone_size: NA
v_call: TRBV18

cdr3_nt: TGCAGCGCCGTCCTGGCGGGAGGGGACACAGATACGCAGTATTTT
cdr3_aa: CSAVLAGGDTDTQYF
d_call: TRBD2
j_call: TRBJ2-3
clone_size: NA
v_call: TRBV29-1

cdr3_nt: TGTGCCAGCAGCGTAGAAGGGGGCAGCTACGAGCAGTACTTC
cdr3_aa: CASSVEGGSYEQYF
d_call: TRBD1
j_call: TRBJ2-7
clone_size: NA
v_call: TRBV9

cdr3_nt: TGTGCCAGCTCACCTGAGAGACTAGCAATCTCAAGGGGCAATGAGCAGTTCTTC
cdr3_aa: CASSPERLAISRGNEQFF
d_call: TRBD2
j_call: TRBJ2-1
clone_size: NA
v_call: TRBV18

cdr3_nt: TGTGCCTGGAGTGTGAGGACAGGGGGCTTAGGTCAGCCCCAGCATTTT
cdr3_aa: CAWSVRTGGLGQPQHF
d_call: TRBD1
j_call: TRBJ1-5
clone_size: NA
v_call: TRBV30

cdr3_nt: TGTGCCAGCAGTGAAGCACAGGTAACCTACGAGCAGTACTTC
cdr3_aa: CASSEAQVTYEQYF
d_call: NA
j_call: TRBJ2-7
clone_size: NA
v_call: TRBV2

cdr3_nt: TGTGCCAGCTCACCACCGCCGGCGACCTACGAGCAGTACTTC
cdr3_aa: CASSPPPATYEQYF
d_call: NA
j_call: TRBJ2-7
clone_size: NA
v_call: TRBV18

cdr3_nt: TGTGCCAGCAGCTTAGACAGCTCCACAGATACGCAGTATTTT
cdr3_aa: CASSLDSSTDTQYF
d_call: NA
j_call: TRBJ2-3
clone_size: NA
v_call: TRBV11-3

cdr3_nt: TGTGCCAGCAGTGAAGTGGTAGTTCAGTACTTC
cdr3_aa: CASSEVVVQYF
d_call: NA
j_call: TRBJ2-5
clone_size: NA
v_call: TRBV6-1

cdr3_nt: TGTGCCAGCTCACGGGAACAGGACACTGAAGCTTTCTTT
cdr3_aa: CASSREQDTEAFF
d_call: NA
j_call: TRBJ1-1
clone_size: NA
v_call: TRBV18

cdr3_nt: TGCGCCAGCAGCTTGGTCCAGCTCGGAGCGTTAGCGGGACAAGGGTATGTTTCAGGCAATGAGCAGTTCTTC
cdr3_aa: CASSLVQLGALAGQGYVSGNEQFF
d_call: TRBD2
j_call: TRBJ2-1
clone_size: NA
v_call: TRBV5-1

cdr3_nt: TGTGCCAGCAGTTACTCTGGCGGGAGGGACTACGAGCAGTACTTC
cdr3_aa: CASSYSGGRDYEQYF
d_call: TRBD2
j_call: TRBJ2-7
clone_size: NA
v_call: TRBV6-5

cdr3_nt: TGTGCCAGCAGCCTTGGACAGGGAGGGAACACTGAAGCTTTCTTT
cdr3_aa: CASSLGQGGNTEAFF
d_call: TRBD1
j_call: TRBJ1-1
clone_size: once
v_call: TRBV27

cdr3_nt: TGTGCCAGCAGCTTCTATAGGCGTACCGGCGATCAGCCCCAGCATTTT
cdr3_aa: CASSFYRRTGDQPQHF
d_call: NA
j_call: TRBJ1-5
clone_size: NA
v_call: TRBV5-8

cdr3_nt: TGTGCCAGCAGTTACTCAGGGACAGGGGACAACGAGCAGTACTTC
cdr3_aa: CASSYSGTGDNEQYF
d_call: TRBD1
j_call: TRBJ2-7
clone_size: NA
v_call: TRBV6-5

cdr3_nt: TGTGCCAGCAGCGGCAGCGGGAGGGCCGTCGGGGAGCTGTTTTTT
cdr3_aa: CASSGSGRAVGELFF
d_call: TRBD2
j_call: TRBJ2-2
clone_size: NA
v_call: TRBV7-2

cdr3_nt: TGCGCCAGCGGCGGACTAACCAACACCGGGGAGCTGTTTTTT
cdr3_aa: CASGGLTNTGELFF
d_call: NA
j_call: TRBJ2-2
clone_size: NA
v_call: TRBV5-1

cdr3_nt: TGTGCCAGCAGTTTGGGCGCCAGCTCCTACAATGAGCAGTTCTTC
cdr3_aa: CASSLGASSYNEQFF
d_call: NA
j_call: TRBJ2-1
clone_size: NA
v_call: TRBV28

cdr3_nt: TGTGCCAGCTCACCACCCGACAGGGGAGAGACCCAGTACTTC
cdr3_aa: CASSPPDRGETQYF
d_call: TRBD1
j_call: TRBJ2-5
clone_size: once
v_call: TRBV18

cdr3_nt: TGTGCCAGCAACGGACAGGGTCTCGTCTACAATGAGCAGTTCTTC
cdr3_aa: CASNGQGLVYNEQFF
d_call: TRBD1
j_call: TRBJ2-1
clone_size: NA
v_call: TRBV28

cdr3_nt: TGTGCCAGCAGTTTATGGGGAGGGGAGACCGGGGAGCTGTTTTTT
cdr3_aa: CASSLWGGETGELFF
d_call: TRBD2
j_call: TRBJ2-2
clone_size: NA
v_call: TRBV27

cdr3_nt: TGTGCCAGCAGTGAACTTGAGAACACTGAAGCTTTCTTT
cdr3_aa: CASSELENTEAFF
d_call: NA
j_call: TRBJ1-1
clone_size: NA
v_call: TRBV2

cdr3_nt: TGTGCCAGCAGCATTGGGACAGTCACTTCCTACAATGAGCAGTTCTTC
cdr3_aa: CASSIGTVTSYNEQFF
d_call: TRBD1
j_call: TRBJ2-1
clone_size: NA
v_call: TRBV7-8